At least ten counts were recorded for the clone carrying this TCR beta chain. This specimen belongs to a study of early T cells in non-severe SARS-CoV-2 infection. Individually, cDNA molecules had unique molecular identifiers attached to them. TCRdb reanalysed the 5' RACE reads using MiXCR and keeps one entry per CDR3 protein. The sample includes roughly 51,000 distinct CDR3 sequences, roughly 9.8% of them seen just once. The trim removed 6 bases at V and 3 bases at J, leaving 8 bases unmatched. CDR3 length: 16 residues. Per the germline V gene, CDR1 is MNHNY and CDR2 is SVGAGI (reference sequence). This sequence was found in an adult who was a healthcare worker with PCR-confirmed SARS-CoV-2 infection or an uninfected control (not recorded which). Material: whole blood. The V and J genes are TRBV6-6 and TRBJ2-5, with TRBD2 identical over 12 bases. CDR3 sequence: CASSSRRTSGEETQYF. CDR3 in DNA: TGTGCCAGCAGCTCTCGGCGGACTAGCGGGGAAGAGACCCAGTACTTC.